What follows are 9 T cell receptor beta chains derived from one specimen sequenced in a study of T cells in Graves' hyperthyroidism and ophthalmopathy. It was RNA transcripts that yielded the amplified TCR beta CDR3 regions. Researchers ran a first-round RT-PCR on the TCR CDR3 using the HTBI primer set. MiXCR, run by TCRdb on the multiplex PCR reads, gives a single entry per CDR3 protein. The table records 450,000 to 650,000 distinct CDR3 sequences, 14% of them present only once. Sequencing was performed on blood. The receptor source for this set is a young woman with Graves' ophthalmopathy.

This clonotype was seen a few times. The J gene is TRBJ1-1, the V gene TRBV7-9; maybe TRBD1 (6 bases). Germline CDR1 SEHNR, CDR2 FQNEAQ (reference sequence). The CDR3 consists of 16 residues. Trimming pared 5 bases from V and 0 bases from J, leaving 16 bases between. The CDR3 nucleotides read TGTGCCAGCAGCCCCGGGGACATACTAATGAACACTGAAGCTTTCTTT. Translated, it gives CASSPGDILMNTEAFF. The complete variable domain, with remaining parts taken from reference TRBV7-9 and TRBJ1-1, reads DTGVSQNPRHKITKRGQNVTFRCDPISEHNRLYWYRQTLGQGPEFLTYFQNEAQLEKSRLLSDRFSAERPKGSFSTLEIQRTEQGDSAMYLCASSPGDILMNTEAFFGQGTRLTVV.

This clonotype has a handful of counts. The chain couples TRBV18 to TRBJ1-1, with D possibly being TRBD1 (5 bases). Trimming took off 0 bases at V and 3 bases at J, with 17 bases between the two ends. The germline V gene encodes CDR1 KGHSH and CDR2 LQKENI. The CDR3 length is 17 residues. CDR3 protein: CASSPPVSGFRDTEAFF. In nucleotides, the CDR3 is TGTGCCAGCTCACCACCGGTGTCAGGGTTTCGGGACACTGAAGCTTTCTTT.

The chain has TRBV19 and TRBJ2-3; D gene ambiguous. Germline assignment: CDR1 LNHDA and CDR2 SQIVND (reference sequence). The CDR3 has 15 residues. V was pared by 5 bases and J by 0 bases, with 12 bases between. The CDR3 nucleotides are TGTGCCAGTAGTGCCGTTGGGCCGAGCACAGATACGCAGTATTTT. Its protein product is CASSAVGPSTDTQYF. The variable domain in full, completed from reference TRBV19 and TRBJ2-3, reads DGGITQSPKYLFRKEGQNVTLSCEQNLNHDAMYWYRQDPGQGLRLIYYSQIVNDFQKGDIAEGYSVSREKKESFPLTVTSAQKNPTAFYLCASSAVGPSTDTQYFGPGTRLTVL.

This chain connects TRBV6-5 to TRBJ2-1, with 12 positions matching TRBD2. CDR3 length: 15 residues. Germline CDR1 reads MNHEY; CDR2 reads SVGAGI. V lost 2 bases and J lost 7; bases outside the gene matches: 3. CDR3 loop: CASSYTLAGGNEQFF. The DNA for the CDR3 is TGTGCCAGCAGTTACACACTAGCGGGAGGTAATGAGCAGTTCTTC.

At least ten counts were recorded for this clonotype. The J gene is TRBJ1-2, the V gene TRBV28; the D is unclear. The V gene lost 5 bases and the J gene lost 4 bases, with 8 bases spanning the gap. Germline-derived CDR1 and CDR2 are MDHEN and SYDVKM. CDR3 length: 12 amino acids. CDR3 in amino acids: CASSGRSYGYTF. The DNA of the CDR3 is TGTGCCAGCAGTGGACGGAGCTATGGCTACACCTTC.

The CDR3 sequence: CASSFGTSGSAGTDTQYF. As DNA, the CDR3 is TGTGCCAGCAGCTTCGGGACTAGCGGGAGTGCAGGTACAGATACGCAGTATTTT. The chain is built from TRBV11-2 and TRBJ2-3; TRBD2 matches at 14 bases. The length of the CDR3 is 18 residues. V trimming: 3 bases; J trimming: 3 bases; junction bases outside the gene matches: 8. Germline CDR1 SGHAT, CDR2 FQNNGV.

This clonotype was picked up many times. V gene TRBV28 combines with J gene TRBJ2-1; 7 positions match TRBD2. This CDR3 contains 18 residues. CDR1 is MDHEN, CDR2 SYDVKM, per germline. Trimming took 8 bases from V and 5 from J; bases not matched to a gene: 21. Here the CDR3 DNA reads TGTGCCAGCGTCGTAGGACTAGTCCCGTTTGGAGGTCACAATGAGCAGTTCTTC. It yields the protein CASVVGLVPFGGHNEQFF.

This clonotype has a count of ten or more. V gene TRBV27 combines with J gene TRBJ2-1; 7 nucleotides align to TRBD2. V was pared by 2 bases and J by 4 bases, with 5 bases of the junction left unmatched. Germline lookup yields CDR1 MNHEY and CDR2 SMNVEV (reference sequence). The CDR3 extends over 15 amino acids. The CDR3, as DNA: TGTGCCAGCAGTTTACAGGCTAGCGGATACAATGAGCAGTTCTTC. Amino acids: CASSLQASGYNEQFF.

Notes on this clonotype: This could be a read error, since a much larger clone is one nucleotide away. V and J are TRBV28 and TRBJ1-1; D is unclear. CDR1 MDHEN and CDR2 SYDVKM come from the germline V gene. The CDR3 extends over 14 amino acids. CDR3 in amino acids: CASRLLDDRPEAFF. The CDR3 nucleotides read TGTGCCAGCAGGTTATTGGACGACCGCCCTGAAGCTTTCTTT. The complete variable domain, with remaining parts taken from reference TRBV28 and TRBJ1-1, reads DVKVTQSSRYLVKRTGEKVFLECVQDMDHENMFWYRQDPGLGLRLIYFSYDVKMKEKGDIPEGYSVSREKKERFSLILESASTNQTSMYLCASRLLDDRPEAFFGQGTRLTVV.